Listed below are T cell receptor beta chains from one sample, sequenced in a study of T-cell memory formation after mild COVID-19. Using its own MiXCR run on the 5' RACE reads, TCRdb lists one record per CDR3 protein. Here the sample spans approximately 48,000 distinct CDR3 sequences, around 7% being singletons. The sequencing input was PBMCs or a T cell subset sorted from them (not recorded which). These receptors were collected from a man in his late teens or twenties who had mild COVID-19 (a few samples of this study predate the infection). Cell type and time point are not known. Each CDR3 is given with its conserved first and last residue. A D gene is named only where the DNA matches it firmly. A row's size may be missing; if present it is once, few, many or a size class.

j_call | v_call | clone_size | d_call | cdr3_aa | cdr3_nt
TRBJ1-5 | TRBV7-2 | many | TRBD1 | CASSPAGTGTARPQHF | TGTGCCAGCAGCCCCGCCGGGACAGGGACCGCTCGGCCCCAGCATTTT
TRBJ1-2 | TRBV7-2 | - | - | CASSRQASNYGYTF | TGTGCCAGCAGCCGACAGGCGTCTAACTATGGCTACACCTTC
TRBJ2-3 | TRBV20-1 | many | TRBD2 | CSAYFRGGEDTQYF | TGCAGTGCTTATTTCCGGGGGGGTGAAGATACGCAGTATTTT
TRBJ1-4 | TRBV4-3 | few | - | CASSPLGREAEKLFF | TGCGCCAGCAGCCCCCTCGGCAGGGAAGCCGAAAAACTGTTTTTT
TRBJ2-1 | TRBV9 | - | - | CASSVLGGRSEQFF | TGTGCCAGCAGCGTATTAGGGGGAAGAAGTGAGCAGTTCTTC
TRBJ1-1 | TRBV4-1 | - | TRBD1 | CASSPLTGVNTEAFF | TGCGCCAGCAGTCCTCTAACAGGGGTGAACACTGAAGCTTTCTTT
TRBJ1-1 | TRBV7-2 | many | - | CASSLTVNTEAFF | TGTGCCAGCAGCTTAACGGTGAACACTGAAGCTTTCTTT
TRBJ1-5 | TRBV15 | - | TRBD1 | CATSSDTGGGQPQHF | TGTGCCACCAGCAGCGACACAGGGGGCGGCCAGCCCCAGCATTTT
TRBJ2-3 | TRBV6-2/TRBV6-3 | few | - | CASRSQADTQYF | TGTGCCAGCAGAAGTCAGGCAGATACGCAGTATTTT
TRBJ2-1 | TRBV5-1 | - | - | CASRRGSRNEQFF | TGCGCCAGCAGGCGGGGCAGTCGCAATGAGCAGTTCTTC
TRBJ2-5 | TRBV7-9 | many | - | CASSLATGSQETQYF | TGTGCCAGCAGCTTAGCTACGGGGTCCCAAGAGACCCAGTACTTC
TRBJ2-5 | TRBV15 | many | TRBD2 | CATSRGGGETQYF | TGTGCCACCAGCAGAGGGGGGGGAGAGACCCAGTACTTC
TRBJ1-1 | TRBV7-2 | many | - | CASSPPGSQNTEAFF | TGTGCCAGCAGCCCCCCGGGGAGTCAGAACACTGAAGCTTTCTTT
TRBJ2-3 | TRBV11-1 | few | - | CASSLAVDTQYF | TGTGCCAGCAGCTTAGCCGTGGATACGCAGTATTTT
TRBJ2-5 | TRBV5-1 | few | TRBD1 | CASSLGGTGGGETQYF | TGCGCCAGCAGCTTGGGGGGAACAGGGGGCGGAGAGACCCAGTACTTC
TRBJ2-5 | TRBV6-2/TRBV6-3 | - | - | CASSDRQETQYF | TGTGCCAGCTCTGACAGGCAAGAGACCCAGTACTTC
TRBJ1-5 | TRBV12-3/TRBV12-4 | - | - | CASSLDRYQPQHF | TGTGCCAGCAGCTTAGACAGGTATCAGCCCCAGCATTTT
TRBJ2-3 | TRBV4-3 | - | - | CASSQEPFSGTQYF | TGCGCCAGCAGCCAAGAGCCCTTTAGTGGTACGCAGTATTTT
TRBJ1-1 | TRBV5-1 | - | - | CASSTGGRWTEAFF | TGCGCCAGCAGCACGGGGGGGCGGTGGACTGAAGCTTTCTTT
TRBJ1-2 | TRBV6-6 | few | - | CASSYPTLPGYTF | TGTGCCAGCAGCTACCCGACCTTGCCTGGCTACACCTTC
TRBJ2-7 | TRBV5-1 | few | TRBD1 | CASSLVGQDHEQYF | TGCGCCAGCAGCTTGGTGGGACAGGACCACGAGCAGTACTTC
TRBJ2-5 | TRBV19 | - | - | CASSRGIYQETQYF | TGTGCCAGTAGCCGGGGGATCTACCAAGAGACCCAGTACTTC
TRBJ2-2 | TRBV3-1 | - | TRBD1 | CASSDRGGTGELFF | TGTGCCAGCTCAGACAGGGGCGGCACCGGGGAGCTGTTTTTT
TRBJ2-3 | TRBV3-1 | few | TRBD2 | CASSQGPLAGGQVTQYF | TGTGCCAGCAGCCAAGGACCACTAGCGGGGGGGCAAGTTACGCAGTATTTT
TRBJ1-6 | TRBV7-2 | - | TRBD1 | CASSPRTGDSPLHF | TGTGCCAGCAGCCCTCGGACAGGGGATTCACCCCTCCACTTT
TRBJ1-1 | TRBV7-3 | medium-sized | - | CASSHSGGLNTEAFF | TGTGCCAGCAGCCACAGTGGCGGCCTTAACACTGAAGCTTTCTTT
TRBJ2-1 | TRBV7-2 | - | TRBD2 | CASSPQRGAINEQFF | TGTGCCAGCAGCCCTCAGCGGGGGGCTATCAATGAGCAGTTCTTC
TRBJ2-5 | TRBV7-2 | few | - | CASSLARASAGQETQYF | TGTGCCAGCAGCTTAGCGCGGGCTAGCGCTGGGCAAGAGACCCAGTACTTC
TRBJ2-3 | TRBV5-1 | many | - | CASSLVPTDTQYF | TGCGCCAGCAGCTTGGTTCCCACAGATACGCAGTATTTT
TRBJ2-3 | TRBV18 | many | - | CASAISGRSDTQYF | TGTGCCAGCGCAATAAGCGGCCGCTCGGATACGCAGTATTTT
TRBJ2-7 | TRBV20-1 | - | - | CSASGLSYEQYF | TGCAGTGCTTCGGGACTTTCCTACGAGCAGTACTTC
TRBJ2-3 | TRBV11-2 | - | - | CASSLITGKITDTQYF | TGTGCCAGCAGCTTAATAACAGGGAAGATTACAGATACGCAGTATTTT
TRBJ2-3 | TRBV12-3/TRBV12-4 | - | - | CASSFGYSTDTQYF | TGTGCCAGCAGTTTTGGGTATAGCACAGATACGCAGTATTTT
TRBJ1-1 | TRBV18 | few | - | CASSPRNIVGGTEAFF | TGTGCCAGCTCACCACGGAACATAGTCGGGGGCACTGAAGCTTTCTTT
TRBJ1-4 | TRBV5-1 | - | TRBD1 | CASSPTGGVATNEKLFF | TGCGCCAGCAGCCCGACAGGGGGCGTTGCAACTAATGAAAAACTGTTTTTT
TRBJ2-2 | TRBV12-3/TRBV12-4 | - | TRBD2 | CASSPRTSGSTGELFF | TGTGCCAGCAGTCCTCGGACTAGCGGGAGTACCGGGGAGCTGTTTTTT
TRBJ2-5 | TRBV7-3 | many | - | CASSPAGLQTQYF | TGTGCCAGCAGCCCGGCAGGGCTCCAAACCCAGTACTTC
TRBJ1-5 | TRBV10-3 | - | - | CAISERDQPQHF | TGTGCCATCAGTGAGAGGGATCAGCCCCAGCATTTT
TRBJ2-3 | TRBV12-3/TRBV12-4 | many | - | CASSLRDTQYF | TGTGCCAGCAGTTTGAGAGATACGCAGTATTTT
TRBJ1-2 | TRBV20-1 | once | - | CSARPGVEEVYGYTF | TGCAGTGCTAGACCCGGGGTGGAGGAAGTGTATGGCTACACCTTC
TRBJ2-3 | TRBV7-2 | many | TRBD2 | CASSSTRGGAIFDTQYF | TGTGCCAGCAGCTCAACCCGGGGGGGGGCCATTTTCGATACGCAGTATTTT
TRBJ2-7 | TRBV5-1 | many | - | CASGVYEQYF | TGCGCCAGCGGAGTATACGAGCAGTACTTC
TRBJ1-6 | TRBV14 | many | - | CASSGWYGNSPLHF | TGTGCCAGCAGCGGATGGTACGGGAATTCACCCCTCCACTTT
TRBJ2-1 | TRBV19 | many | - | CATQDRLHSLNRFF | TGTGCCACCCAGGACCGGCTGCACTCCTTGAACAGGTTCTTC
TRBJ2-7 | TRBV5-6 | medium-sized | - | CASSSYYEQYF | TGTGCCAGCAGCTCCTACTACGAGCAGTACTTC
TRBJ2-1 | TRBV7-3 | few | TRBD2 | CASSLGRGGYEQFF | TGTGCCAGCAGCTTAGGGCGGGGGGGCTATGAGCAGTTCTTC
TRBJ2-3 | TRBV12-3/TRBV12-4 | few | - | CASTPERGRASTDTQYF | TGTGCCAGCACCCCCGAACGTGGACGCGCTAGCACAGATACGCAGTATTTT
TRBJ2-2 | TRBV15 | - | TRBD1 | CATSRASGTVQTGELFF | TGTGCCACCAGCAGAGCTTCCGGGACAGTACAGACCGGGGAGCTGTTTTTT
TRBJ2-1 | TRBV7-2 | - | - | CASSFMAYNEQFF | TGTGCCAGCAGCTTCATGGCTTACAATGAGCAGTTCTTC
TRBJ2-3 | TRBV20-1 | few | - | CSAPALGTDTQYF | TGCAGTGCCCCCGCGTTGGGCACAGATACGCAGTATTTT
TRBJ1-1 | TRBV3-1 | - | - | CASSQDSAPGTRRGTEAFF | TGTGCCAGCAGCCAAGATTCAGCCCCCGGGACACGCCGAGGGACTGAAGCTTTCTTT
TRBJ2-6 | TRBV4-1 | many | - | CASSQDNRPGANVLTF | TGCGCCAGCAGCCAAGACAACAGGCCTGGGGCCAACGTCCTGACTTTC
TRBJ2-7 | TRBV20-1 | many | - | CSAKGRVDEQYF | TGCAGTGCTAAGGGCAGGGTAGACGAGCAGTACTTC
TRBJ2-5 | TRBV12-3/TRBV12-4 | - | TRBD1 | CASSLIGTGEETQYF | TGTGCCAGCAGTCTTATAGGGACAGGAGAAGAGACCCAGTACTTC